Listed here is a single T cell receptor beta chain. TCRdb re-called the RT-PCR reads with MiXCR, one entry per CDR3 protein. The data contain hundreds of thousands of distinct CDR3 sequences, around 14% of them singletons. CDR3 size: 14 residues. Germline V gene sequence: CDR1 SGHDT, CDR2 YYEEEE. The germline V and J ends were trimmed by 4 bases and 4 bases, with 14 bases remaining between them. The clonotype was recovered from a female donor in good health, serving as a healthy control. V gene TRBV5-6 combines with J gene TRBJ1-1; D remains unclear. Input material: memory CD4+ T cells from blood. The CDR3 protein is CASSAWEVSTEAFF. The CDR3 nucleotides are TGTGCCAGCAGCGCTTGGGAGGTGAGCACTGAAGCTTTCTTT.